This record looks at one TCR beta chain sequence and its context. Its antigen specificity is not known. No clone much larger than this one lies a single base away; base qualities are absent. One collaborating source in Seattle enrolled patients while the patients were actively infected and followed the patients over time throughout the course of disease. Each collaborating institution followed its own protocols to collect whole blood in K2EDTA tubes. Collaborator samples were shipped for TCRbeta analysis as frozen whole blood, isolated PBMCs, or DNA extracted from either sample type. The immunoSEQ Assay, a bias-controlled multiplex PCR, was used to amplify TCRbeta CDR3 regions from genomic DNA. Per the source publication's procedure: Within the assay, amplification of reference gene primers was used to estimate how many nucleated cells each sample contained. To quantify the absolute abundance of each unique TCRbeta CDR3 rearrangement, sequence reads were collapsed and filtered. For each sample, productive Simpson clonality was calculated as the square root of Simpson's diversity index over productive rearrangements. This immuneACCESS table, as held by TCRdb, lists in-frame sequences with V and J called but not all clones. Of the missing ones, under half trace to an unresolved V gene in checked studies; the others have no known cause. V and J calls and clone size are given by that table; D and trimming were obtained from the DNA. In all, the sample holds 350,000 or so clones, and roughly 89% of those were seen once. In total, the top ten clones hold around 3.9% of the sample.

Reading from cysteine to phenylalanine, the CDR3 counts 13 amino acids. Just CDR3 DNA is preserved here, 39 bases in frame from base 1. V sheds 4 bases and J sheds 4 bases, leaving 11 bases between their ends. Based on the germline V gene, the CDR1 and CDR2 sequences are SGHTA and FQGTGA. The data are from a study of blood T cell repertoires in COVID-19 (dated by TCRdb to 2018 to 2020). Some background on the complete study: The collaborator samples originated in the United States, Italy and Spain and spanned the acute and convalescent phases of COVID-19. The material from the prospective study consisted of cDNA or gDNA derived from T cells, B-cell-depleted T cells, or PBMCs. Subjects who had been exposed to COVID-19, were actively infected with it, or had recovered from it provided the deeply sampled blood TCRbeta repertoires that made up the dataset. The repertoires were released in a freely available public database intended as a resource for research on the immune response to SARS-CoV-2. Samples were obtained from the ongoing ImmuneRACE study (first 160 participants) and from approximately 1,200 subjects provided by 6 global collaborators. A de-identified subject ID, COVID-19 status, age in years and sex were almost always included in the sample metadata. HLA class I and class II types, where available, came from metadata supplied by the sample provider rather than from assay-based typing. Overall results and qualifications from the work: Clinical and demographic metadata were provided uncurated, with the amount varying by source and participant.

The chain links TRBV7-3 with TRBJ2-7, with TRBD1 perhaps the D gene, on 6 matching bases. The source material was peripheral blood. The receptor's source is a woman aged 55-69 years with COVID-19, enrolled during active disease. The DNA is TGTGCCAGCAGCTCCGACAGGCTGTACGAGCAGTACTTC. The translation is CASSSDRLYEQYF. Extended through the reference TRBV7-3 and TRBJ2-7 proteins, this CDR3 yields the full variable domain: GAGVSQTPSNKVTEKGKYVELRCDPISGHTALYWYRQSLGQGPEFLIYFQGTGAADDSGLPNDRFFAVRPEGSVSTLKIQRTERGDSAVYLCASSSDRLYEQYFGPGTRLTVT.